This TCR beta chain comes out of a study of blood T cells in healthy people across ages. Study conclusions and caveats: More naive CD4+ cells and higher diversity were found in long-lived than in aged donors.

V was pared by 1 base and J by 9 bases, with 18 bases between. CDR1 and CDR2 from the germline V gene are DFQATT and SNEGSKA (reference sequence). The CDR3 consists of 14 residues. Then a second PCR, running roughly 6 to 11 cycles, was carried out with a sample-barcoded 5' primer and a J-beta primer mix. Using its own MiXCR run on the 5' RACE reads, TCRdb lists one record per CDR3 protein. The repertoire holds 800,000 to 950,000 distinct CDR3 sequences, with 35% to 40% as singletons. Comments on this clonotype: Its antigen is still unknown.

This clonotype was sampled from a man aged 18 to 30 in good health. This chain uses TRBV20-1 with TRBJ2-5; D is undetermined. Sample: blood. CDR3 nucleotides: TGCAGTGCTAGAGGAGATCTGGATACCGCGCCCCAGTACTTC. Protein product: CSARGDLDTAPQYF.